The rows below give T cell receptor beta chains drawn from one sample of a study of blood T cell repertoires in COVID-19. The method was immunoSEQ multiplex PCR; TCRdb's version includes in-frame clones alone and lacks a portion of them. The sample carries fewer than 350,000 clones, 85% to 90% recorded once. The sample comprised PBMCs or T cells enriched from blood (not recorded which). These receptor sequences come from a woman between 25 and 40 years old with acute COVID-19. Both conserved end residues are part of each CDR3. The D gene is left open where the match is weak. Rows give clone size only sometimes, using once, few, many, or a class for an expanded clone.

d_gene	abundance	v_gene	j_gene	len	CDR3aa	CDR3nt
-	once	TRBV9	TRBJ2-1	15	CASSVFRESYNEQFF	TGTGCCAGCAGCGTATTCCGCGAAAGTTACAATGAGCAGTTCTTC
-	-	TRBV21-1	TRBJ2-7	14	CATELRLAGYEQYF	TGTGCCACCGAACTAAGACTAGCGGGCTACGAGCAGTACTTC
TRBD2	-	TRBV27	TRBJ2-7	15	CASSSGRDFSYEQYF	TGTGCCAGCAGTTCGGGGAGGGACTTCTCCTACGAGCAGTACTTC
-	-	TRBV28	TRBJ2-7	13	CASTWAGKYEQYF	TGTGCCAGCACCTGGGCCGGGAAGTACGAGCAGTACTTC
-	once	TRBV28	TRBJ2-7	14	CASTHRTGDYEQYF	TGTGCCAGCACGCATAGGACTGGGGACTACGAGCAGTACTTC
TRBD1	-	TRBV10-3	TRBJ1-1	14	CAISDRDRDTEAFF	TGTGCCATCAGTGACCGGGACAGGGACACTGAAGCTTTCTTT
TRBD2	few	TRBV10-3	TRBJ2-1	15	CAITPGREGPAEQFF	TGTGCCATCACCCCGGGGAGGGAGGGCCCGGCTGAGCAGTTCTTC
TRBD2	-	TRBV6-5	TRBJ2-7	15	CASSLGGLEPHEQYF	TGTGCCAGCAGTCTGGGGGGACTAGAGCCCCACGAGCAGTACTTC
TRBD1	-	TRBV9	TRBJ2-5	14	CASSVDRVGETQYF	TGTGCCAGCAGCGTCGACAGGGTTGGAGAGACCCAGTACTTC
TRBD1	-	TRBV2	TRBJ1-4	13	CALKTGTAEKLFF	TGTGCCCTAAAAACCGGGACAGCTGAAAAACTGTTTTTT
TRBD2	-	TRBV4-1	TRBJ2-1	17	CASSQFIHRGGYNEQFF	TGCGCCAGCAGCCAATTTATACACCGGGGGGGCTACAATGAGCAGTTCTTC
-	-	TRBV15	TRBJ1-3	15	CATSRDPGDGNTIYF	TGTGCCACCAGCAGAGACCCCGGAGATGGAAACACCATATATTTT
-	few	TRBV11-2	TRBJ2-6	14	CASSLVEGANVLTF	TGTGCCAGCAGTTTAGTCGAGGGGGCCAACGTCCTGACTTTC
TRBD2	-	TRBV30	TRBJ2-5	14	CAWSAPRRGATQYF	TGTGCCTGGAGTGCCCCTAGGCGGGGGGCGACCCAGTACTTC
TRBD1	-	TRBV24-1	TRBJ1-4	16	CATSDPRQGLNEKLFF	TGTGCCACCAGTGACCCGCGACAGGGCCTAAATGAAAAACTGTTTTTT
TRBD2	-	TRBV5-1	TRBJ2-2	17	CASSPRTSGTNTGELFF	TGCGCCAGCAGCCCTAGGACTAGCGGGACGAACACCGGGGAGCTGTTTTTT
-	-	TRBV19	TRBJ1-2	14	CASSIWAGEDGYTF	TGTGCCAGTAGTATATGGGCAGGGGAAGATGGCTACACCTTC
TRBD2	once	TRBV5-4	TRBJ2-3	16	CASSLILAGSTDTQYF	TGTGCCAGCAGCTTAATACTAGCGGGCAGCACAGATACGCAGTATTTT
TRBD1	-	TRBV24-1	TRBJ1-1	12	CASKGANTEAFF	TGTGCCAGCAAGGGGGCGAACACTGAAGCTTTCTTT
-	-	TRBV19	TRBJ2-7	15	CASSISGQGLYEQYF	TGTGCCAGTAGTATTTCTGGGCAGGGGCTATACGAGCAGTACTTC
-	-	TRBV28	TRBJ2-1	16	CAISSIGALDYNEQFF	TGTGCCATCAGTTCTATTGGGGCCTTAGATTACAATGAGCAGTTCTTC
-	-	TRBV3-1/TRBV3-2	TRBJ2-5	14	CASSQVAGKETQYF	TGTGCCAGCAGCCAAGTGGCAGGAAAAGAGACCCAGTACTTC
-	-	TRBV3-1/TRBV3-2	TRBJ2-5	14	CASSQLGAGETQYF	TGTGCCAGCAGCCAGCTAGGGGCCGGAGAGACCCAGTACTTC
-	-	TRBV29-1	TRBJ2-1	13	CSLGDSSYNEQFF	TGCAGCCTTGGGGACTCATCCTACAATGAGCAGTTCTTC
-	-	TRBV28	TRBJ1-2	12	CASRGGTGGYTF	TGTGCCAGCAGGGGGGGTACCGGTGGCTACACCTTC
-	-	TRBV18	TRBJ2-5	13	CASSSGDQETQYF	TGTGCCAGCTCCTCAGGGGACCAAGAGACCCAGTACTTC
-	once	TRBV18	TRBJ2-7	14	CASSPLGQTYEQYF	TGTGCCAGCTCACCGCTCGGACAGACCTACGAGCAGTACTTC
-	-	TRBV7-2	TRBJ2-1	12	CASSSIGGRRFF	TGTGCCAGCAGCTCCATAGGAGGGCGTAGGTTCTTC
TRBD2	-	TRBV19	TRBJ2-7	13	CASSMGTSYEQYF	TGTGCCAGTAGTATGGGGACTAGTTACGAGCAGTACTTC
-	few	TRBV5-6	TRBJ2-7	12	CASSFGSYEQYF	TGTGCCAGCAGCTTCGGGTCTTACGAGCAGTACTTC
-	-	TRBV6-2/TRBV6-3	TRBJ2-1	17	CASSYSGGKTSWNEQFF	TGTGCCAGCAGTTACTCGGGCGGGAAGACCTCTTGGAATGAGCAGTTCTTC
TRBD2	-	TRBV2	TRBJ2-1	16	CASSDTREGSYNEQFF	TGTGCCAGCAGTGATACCCGGGAGGGTTCCTACAATGAGCAGTTCTTC
-	-	TRBV19	TRBJ2-7	14	CASSPGLLDYEQYF	TGTGCCAGTAGTCCGGGACTGCTGGACTACGAGCAGTACTTC
TRBD2	-	TRBV15	TRBJ2-1	18	CATSPDPLAGATSPQQFF	TGTGCCACCAGTCCCGACCCCTTAGCGGGAGCCACTTCTCCCCAGCAGTTCTTC
-	-	TRBV19	TRBJ1-5	19	CASSWLQGTSASSNQPQHF	TGTGCCAGTAGTTGGCTACAGGGAACTTCGGCTTCAAGCAATCAGCCCCAGCATTTT
TRBD1	-	TRBV10-3	TRBJ2-3	15	CAITPDRQNTDTQYF	TGTGCCATCACTCCGGACAGGCAGAACACAGATACGCAGTATTTT
TRBD2	-	TRBV6-5	TRBJ2-7	14	CASSRDAGVYEQYF	TGTGCCAGTAGCCGGGATGCGGGAGTTTACGAGCAGTACTTC
TRBD1	-	TRBV7-8	TRBJ1-2	15	CASSLEFPGGYGYTF	TGTGCCAGCAGCTTAGAGTTTCCAGGGGGTTATGGCTACACCTTC
TRBD1	-	TRBV4-1	TRBJ1-4	16	CASSPRDRGTNEKLFF	TGCGCCAGCAGCCCCCGGGACAGGGGCACTAATGAAAAACTGTTTTTT